This T cell receptor beta chain was found in a study of read filtering for tumor transcriptome and immune sequencing. Study-wide background: Among patients, approximately 16 were male and some 15 female, aged 47 to 80 (mean about 72). Revised staging placed roughly 8 patients in R-ISS I, about 15 in II, 6 or 7 in III. Notes on the study in general: Correlation between methods rose after single-read clonotypes were removed.

From about 0.4 ug of RNA, a library with molecular barcoded alpha/delta and beta/gamma adaptors was made. TCRdb reanalysed the reads using MiXCR and keeps one entry per CDR3 protein. The sample yields around 65,000 distinct CDR3 sequences, about a fifth seen once. Germline V lookup: CDR1 MNHEY, CDR2 SVGEGT. Trimming at V came to 7 bases and at J to 2 bases, leaving 15 bases not matched to a gene. The CDR3 loop spans 19 amino acids. This clonotype was picked up many times. Its specificity is not known. Sequencing used a population of CD138-negative cells sorted from bone marrow. The origin of this receptor is a donor over 35 with multiple myeloma. This sequence joins TRBV6-2 or TRBV6-3 and TRBJ2-5; TRBD2 matches 14 bases. CDR3 DNA: TGTGCCAGCACCTACACAACGCCGGGACTAGCGGGGGATCAAGAGACCCAGTACTTC. Its protein is CASTYTTPGLAGDQETQYF.